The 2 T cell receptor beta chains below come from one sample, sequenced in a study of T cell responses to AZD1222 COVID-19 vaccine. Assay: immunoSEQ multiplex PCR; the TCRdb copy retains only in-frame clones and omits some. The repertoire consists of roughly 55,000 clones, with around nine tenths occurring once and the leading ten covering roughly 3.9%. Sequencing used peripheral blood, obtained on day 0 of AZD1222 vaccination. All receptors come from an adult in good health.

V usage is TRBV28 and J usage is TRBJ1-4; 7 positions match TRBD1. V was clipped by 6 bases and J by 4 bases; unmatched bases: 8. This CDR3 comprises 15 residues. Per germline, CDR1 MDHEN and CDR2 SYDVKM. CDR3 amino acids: CASRVTGLNNEKLFF. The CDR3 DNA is TGTGCCAGCAGAGTGACAGGGCTCAATAATGAAAAACTGTTTTTT.

The CDR3 loop reads CASQTDNYGYTF. CDR3 nucleotides: TGTGCCAGCCAGACAGACAACTATGGCTACACCTTC. This chain uses TRBV6-5 with TRBJ1-2, with D possibly matching TRBD1 (5 bases). The germline CDR1 and CDR2 sequences are MNHEY and SVGAGI. The V end was cut by 8 bases, the J end by 2 bases, with 9 bases between. The CDR3 is 12 amino acids.